The 28 T cell receptor beta chains reported below all come from one sample, sequenced in a study of blood T cell repertoires in COVID-19. Data came from immunoSEQ multiplex PCR; TCRdb stores just in-frame clones and leaves some out. The repertoire holds about 50,000 clones, with around four fifths as singletons. Sequenced sample: PBMCs or T cells enriched from blood (not recorded which). These receptors were obtained from a woman in her 50s with acute COVID-19.

The chain links TRBV11-1 to TRBJ1-1; D is undetermined. CDR1 is SGHAT, CDR2 FQDESV, per germline (reference sequence). The CDR3 is 14 residues long. Trimming took 1 base from V and 6 from J, leaving 12 bases between them. CDR3 region: CASSLEGGISEAFF. CDR3 coding DNA: TGTGCCAGCAGCTTAGAAGGAGGGATCTCTGAAGCTTTCTTT.

The V gene is TRBV3-1 (or the pseudogene TRBV3-2), the J gene TRBJ1-1; 10 bases match TRBD1. The V segment lost 1 base and the J segment 5 bases; nucleotides outside the gene matches: 4. Germline V lookup: CDR1 LGHDT, CDR2 YNNKEL (reference sequence). The CDR3 has 15 residues. The CDR3 bases are TGTGCCAGCAGCCAAGCGACAGGGGGCAGGACTGAAGCTTTCTTT. Residues: CASSQATGGRTEAFF.

This chain uses TRBV28 with TRBJ1-6, with D maybe TRBD1 (5 bases). This CDR3 is 16 amino acids long. The V gene's germline CDR1 is MDHEN and CDR2 SYDVKM. The V and J ends lost 3 bases and 0 bases respectively, with 9 bases between them. CDR3 DNA sequence: TGTGCCAGCAGTTTGGGCGGGACCTCCTATAATTCACCCCTCCACTTT. It encodes CASSLGGTSYNSPLHF. Complete variable domain (other parts from reference TRBV28 and TRBJ1-6): DVKVTQSSRYLVKRTGEKVFLECVQDMDHENMFWYRQDPGLGLRLIYFSYDVKMKEKGDIPEGYSVSREKKERFSLILESASTNQTSMYLCASSLGGTSYNSPLHFGNGTRLTVT.

The chain recombines TRBV3-1 (or the pseudogene TRBV3-2) with TRBJ2-7, with D unclear. CDR1 is LGHDT, CDR2 YNNKEL, per germline (reference sequence). The CDR3 has 14 amino acids. With 1 base removed from V and 0 bases from J, the gap between germline ends came to 7 bases. CDR3 bases: TGTGCCAGCAGCCAAGGCAGACTCTCCTACGAGCAGTACTTC. Its protein product is CASSQGRLSYEQYF.

The V gene is TRBV19, the J gene TRBJ1-5; 9 bases match TRBD1. Germline CDR1 LNHDA, CDR2 SQIVND (reference sequence). V lost 7 bases, J lost 6 bases, and 13 bases stayed unmatched. This CDR3 is built from 16 residues. The CDR3 spells CASTAGGTGISQPQHF. In nucleotides, the CDR3 is TGTGCCAGTACGGCCGGAGGGACAGGGATTAGTCAGCCCCAGCATTTT.

V gene TRBV24-1 combines with J gene TRBJ1-2, with TRBD1 matching 8 bases. Germline V gives CDR1 KGHDR, CDR2 SFDVKD. V lost 5 bases and J lost 4; bases outside the gene matches: 5. CDR3 length: 14 residues. The CDR3 loop is CATSGPGGTYGYTF. The CDR3 bases are TGTGCCACCAGTGGGCCAGGGGGCACCTATGGCTACACCTTC.

This chain uses TRBV2 with TRBJ1-1; possible D gene TRBD1, 5 bases. V was pared by 5 bases and J by 1 base, with 17 bases between. Germline V gene sequence: CDR1 SNHLY, CDR2 FYNNEI. The CDR3 totals 16 residues. CDR3 region: CASSKAGGGTNTEAFF. CDR3 DNA sequence: TGTGCCAGCAGTAAGGCGGGGGGGGGAACGAACACTGAAGCTTTCTTT.

The V gene is TRBV7-6, the J gene TRBJ2-6; possible D gene TRBD1, 5 bases. The CDR3 contains 17 residues. Trimming pared 5 bases from V and 0 bases from J, leaving 14 bases between. Germline loops: CDR1 SGHVS, CDR2 FNYEAQ. Here the CDR3 reads CASSLRPTDSGANVLTF. The DNA for the CDR3 is TGTGCCAGCAGCCTACGGCCGACAGACTCTGGGGCCAACGTCCTGACTTTC.

This chain connects TRBV29-1 to TRBJ2-3; D may be TRBD1 (6 bases). This CDR3 has 11 residues. Trimming shortened V by 5 bases and J by 12 bases, and 15 bases separated the two germline ends. The V gene's germline CDR1 is SQVTM and CDR2 ANQGSEA. CDR3 sequence: CSVPDSPFQYF. In nucleotides, the CDR3 is TGCAGCGTTCCGGACAGTCCCTTCCAGTATTTT.

This chain uses TRBV6-5 with TRBJ1-1; 7 bases align to TRBD1. With V trimmed by 7 bases and J by 0 bases, 8 bases remained unmatched. CDR1 is MNHEY and CDR2 is SVGAGI in the germline V gene. This CDR3 contains 15 residues. CDR3 sequence reads: CASTQQGTVNTEAFF. In DNA, the CDR3 is TGTGCCAGCACCCAACAGGGGACGGTGAACACTGAAGCTTTCTTT.

The chain employs TRBV28 and TRBJ2-1; tentative D call: TRBD1 (7 bases). The germline V gene encodes CDR1 MDHEN and CDR2 SYDVKM. Trimming stripped 5 bases from V and 8 bases from J, with 16 bases between. There are 14 residues in the CDR3. DNA of the CDR3: TGTGCCAGCAGTCAGGGGGGCCAGTCCTATGAGCAGTTCTTC. Translating it yields CASSQGGQSYEQFF.

The chain uses TRBV5-1 and TRBJ1-6; 7 bases map to TRBD1. Losses at the gene ends were 4 bases for V and 8 bases for J; bases not matched to a gene: 12. The germline V gene encodes CDR1 SGHRS and CDR2 YFSETQ. The CDR3 sequence is 16 residues long. The CDR3 DNA sequence: TGCGCCAGCAGCCTTTCCTGGAGGGGGCGAGATTCACCCCTCCACTTT. It is translated as CASSLSWRGRDSPLHF.

The chain is built from TRBV7-6 and TRBJ1-1; 9 nucleotides agree with TRBD1. The CDR3 runs to 17 residues. The germline CDR1 and CDR2 sequences are SGHVS and FNYEAQ. J lost 3 bases, V lost 1 base, and 9 bases had no gene match. In DNA, the CDR3 is TGTGCCAGCAGCTTAGGACAGGGGGTCGGGTACGACACTGAAGCTTTCTTT. It specifies CASSLGQGVGYDTEAFF.

V gene TRBV5-4 combines with J gene TRBJ1-1; a weak D match, TRBD1 (6 bases). The CDR3 covers 16 residues. V dropped 2 bases and J dropped 2 bases, with 16 bases sitting between them. Germline V lookup: CDR1 SGHNT, CDR2 YYREEE (reference sequence). CDR3 in amino acids: CASSLNPGTPNTEAFF. In DNA, the CDR3 is TGTGCCAGCAGCTTAAACCCCGGGACACCAAACACTGAAGCTTTCTTT.

The CDR3 coding sequence is TGTGCCAGCAGGAGGGGACAGGGGTCCACCGGGGAGCTGTTTTTT. The encoded protein is CASRRGQGSTGELFF. The gene calls are TRBV2 and TRBJ2-2; 10 bases line up with TRBD1. V gave up 6 bases and J gave up 4 bases; unmatched junction bases: 5. The CDR3 totals 15 residues. From germline, CDR1 is SNHLY and CDR2 FYNNEI.

V is TRBV29-1 and J is TRBJ1-1, with a possible D match to TRBD1 (6 bases). The CDR3 is 13 residues long. V shed 7 bases and J shed 7 bases, with 19 bases lying between them. Germline lookup yields CDR1 SQVTM and CDR2 ANQGSEA. The CDR3 loop reads CSAFRDNTGEAFF. CDR3 coding DNA: TGCAGCGCCTTTCGGGACAATACCGGTGAAGCTTTCTTT.

The rearrangement uses TRBV7-9 and TRBJ1-5, with D perhaps matching TRBD1 (6 bases). V was trimmed by 6 bases and J by 6 bases, leaving 12 bases between them. Germline V CDR1 and CDR2: SEHNR, FQNEAQ (reference sequence). The CDR3 extends over 13 amino acids. The CDR3 DNA reads as TGTGCCAGCAGTCAACAGGGTTTTCAGCCCCAGCATTTT. It specifies CASSQQGFQPQHF.

This chain connects TRBV10-3 to TRBJ1-2, with 7 bases lining up with TRBD1. The CDR3 loop spans 14 amino acids. The ends lost 8 bases at V and 3 bases at J; junction bases unmatched: 9. Germline V gives CDR1 ENHRY, CDR2 SYGVKD. The CDR3 DNA reads as TGTGCCATCGGTTCGACAGGGAAATACTATGGCTACACCTTC. Its protein is CAIGSTGKYYGYTF.

The rearrangement links TRBV5-1 to TRBJ2-1, with D possibly being TRBD2 (5 bases). The CDR3 consists of 15 residues. Germline values: CDR1 SGHRS, CDR2 YFSETQ. The germline V and J ends were trimmed by 0 bases and 9 bases, with 16 bases remaining between them. The CDR3 region is CASSLDGRGVVEQFF. CDR3 in DNA: TGCGCCAGCAGCTTGGACGGACGGGGTGTGGTTGAGCAGTTCTTC.

The rearrangement joins TRBV14 to TRBJ2-7; D perhaps matches TRBD2 (5 bases). The length of the CDR3 is 15 residues. The V and J ends lost 0 bases and 1 base respectively, with 10 bases between them. Germline V gene data show CDR1 as SGHDN and CDR2 as FVKESK. CDR3 sequence: CASSQETVASYEQYF. The CDR3 nucleotides are TGTGCCAGCAGCCAAGAAACAGTAGCGTCCTACGAGCAGTACTTC.

This chain links TRBV27 with TRBJ2-3, with 7 bases lining up with TRBD2. Germline loops: CDR1 MNHEY, CDR2 SMNVEV (reference sequence). The junction had 18 bases not matched to a gene; V was cut back by 7 bases and J by 5 bases. The CDR3 loop spans 17 amino acids. The CDR3 is CASKILGLAVTGDTQYF. The CDR3 DNA reads TGTGCCAGCAAGATATTAGGGCTAGCGGTGACGGGAGATACGCAGTATTTT.

The CDR3 loop is CASSGTGDRGGYTF. The CDR3, as DNA: TGTGCCAGCAGTGGGACAGGGGATCGAGGTGGCTACACCTTC. The V gene is TRBV6-4, the J gene TRBJ1-2; TRBD1 matches at 9 bases. In germline, CDR1 is MRHNA, CDR2 SNTAGT. V gave up 4 bases and J gave up 7 bases; unmatched junction bases: 7. The CDR3 spans 14 residues.

This clone was counted only a few times. The gene calls are TRBV5-4 and TRBJ1-2; D is unresolved. The CDR3 totals 16 residues. The V end was cut by 2 bases, the J end by 4 bases, with 18 bases between. Germline V gene lookup returns CDR1 SGHNT and CDR2 YYREEE (reference sequence). The CDR3 reads CASSFVEGRGGYGYTF. In nucleotides, the CDR3 is TGTGCCAGCAGCTTCGTCGAGGGCCGAGGTGGCTATGGCTACACCTTC.

V is TRBV19 and J is TRBJ2-7; D not certain. The V end lost 3 bases, the J end lost 4 bases, and 10 bases lay between the germline ends. The germline CDR1 and CDR2 sequences are LNHDA and SQIVND (reference sequence). The CDR3 runs to 13 residues. The CDR3 spells CASSIGNLYEQYF. For the CDR3, the DNA is TGTGCCAGTAGTATTGGCAACCTTTACGAGCAGTACTTC.

The CDR3 loop is CASSKARGTGAEAFF. CDR3 nucleotides: TGTGCCAGCAGCAAAGCGAGGGGGACAGGGGCTGAAGCTTTCTTT. This rearrangement joins TRBV21-1 to TRBJ1-1; the table assigns TRBD1, which was not confirmed against the DNA. TRBV21-1 is recorded as a pseudogene. The length of the CDR3 is 15 residues.

V gene TRBV19 combines with J gene TRBJ1-1; D gene unclear. Germline V gene data show CDR1 as LNHDA and CDR2 as SQIVND (reference sequence). The CDR3 is 14 residues long. V dropped 6 bases and J dropped 0 bases, with 11 bases sitting between them. Here the CDR3 reads CASSRGSMNTEAFF. The CDR3 DNA is TGTGCCAGTAGCCGCGGGTCCATGAACACTGAAGCTTTCTTT.

The chain uses TRBV7-2 and TRBJ2-2; TRBD2 matches at 16 bases. V lost 2 bases and J lost 6; bases outside the gene matches: 6. The V gene's germline CDR1 is SGHTA and CDR2 FQGNSA. This CDR3 comprises 18 residues. The CDR3 sequence: CASSLWGLAGGPSGELFF. The CDR3 DNA is TGTGCCAGCAGCTTATGGGGACTAGCGGGGGGGCCTTCCGGGGAGCTGTTTTTT.

The V gene is TRBV4-1, the J gene TRBJ1-3, with D perhaps matching TRBD1 (6 bases). The germline gives CDR1 MGHRA, CDR2 YSYEKL. CDR3 size: 16 residues. V lost 1 base to trimming and J lost 0 bases, with 10 bases between them. The DNA of the CDR3 is TGCGCCAGCAGCCAAGGGACAGCTATCTCTGGAAACACCATATATTTT. Protein product: CASSQGTAISGNTIYF.